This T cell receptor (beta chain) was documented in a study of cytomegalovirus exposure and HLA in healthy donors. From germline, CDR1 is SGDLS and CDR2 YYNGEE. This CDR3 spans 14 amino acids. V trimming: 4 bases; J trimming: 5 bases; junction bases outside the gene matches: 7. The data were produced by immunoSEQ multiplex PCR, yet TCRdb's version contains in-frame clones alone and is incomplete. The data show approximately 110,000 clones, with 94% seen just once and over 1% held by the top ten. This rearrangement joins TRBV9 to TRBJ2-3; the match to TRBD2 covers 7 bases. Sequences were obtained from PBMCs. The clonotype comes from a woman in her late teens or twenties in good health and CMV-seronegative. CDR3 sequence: CASSPRLAGDTQYF. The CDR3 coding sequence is TGTGCCAGCAGCCCCCGACTAGCAGGAGATACGCAGTATTTT.